The source of this T cell receptor beta chain is a study of technical replicates of blood from a handful of donors. V was pared by 0 bases and J by 3 bases, with 8 bases between. The germline V gene has CDR1 SGHRS and CDR2 YFSETQ. CDR3 length: 14 amino acids. Profiling relied on immunoSEQ multiplex PCR, and the TCRdb table lists in-frame clones only, not all of them. The data show approximately 60,000 clones, 70% to 90% seen once. The sequence was obtained from a human donor in good health. Some clones in this sample may be carry-over from other donors' samples. Sequencing was done on a sample of PBMCs. The chain couples TRBV5-1 to TRBJ2-3; D may be TRBD2 (5 bases). The DNA for the CDR3 is TGCGCCAGCAGCTTGGGGGAGCATACAGATACGCAGTATTTT. As protein: CASSLGEHTDTQYF.